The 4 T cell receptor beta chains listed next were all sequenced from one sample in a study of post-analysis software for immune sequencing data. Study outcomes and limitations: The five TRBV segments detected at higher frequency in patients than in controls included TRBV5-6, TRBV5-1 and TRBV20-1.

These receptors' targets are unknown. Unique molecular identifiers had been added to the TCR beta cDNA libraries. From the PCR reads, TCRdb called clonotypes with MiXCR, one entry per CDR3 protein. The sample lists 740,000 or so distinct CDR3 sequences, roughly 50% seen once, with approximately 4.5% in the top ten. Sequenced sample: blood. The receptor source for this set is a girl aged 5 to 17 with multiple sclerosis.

Here the CDR3 DNA reads TGCAGTGCCCATTGGACCCGGACTGGAGGGAGCACAGATACGCAGTATTTT. This encodes CSAHWTRTGGSTDTQYF. This chain links TRBV20-1 with TRBJ2-3, with a tentative D call TRBD2 (6 bases). The CDR3 length is 17 residues. Trimming shortened V by 6 bases and J by 0 bases, and 22 bases separated the two germline ends. CDR1 and CDR2 (germline): DFQATT, SNEGSKA (reference sequence).

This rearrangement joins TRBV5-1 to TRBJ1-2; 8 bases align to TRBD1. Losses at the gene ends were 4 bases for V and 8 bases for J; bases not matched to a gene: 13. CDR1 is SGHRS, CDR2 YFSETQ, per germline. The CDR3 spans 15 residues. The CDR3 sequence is CASSPRTDRVGGYTF. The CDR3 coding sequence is TGCGCCAGCAGCCCAAGAACGGACAGGGTTGGAGGCTACACCTTC. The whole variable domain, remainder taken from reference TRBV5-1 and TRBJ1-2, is KAGVTQTPRYLIKTRGQQVTLSCSPISGHRSVSWYQQTPGQGLQFLFEYFSETQRNKGNFPGRFSGRQFSNSRSEMNVSTLELGDSALYLCASSPRTDRVGGYTFGSGTRLTVV.

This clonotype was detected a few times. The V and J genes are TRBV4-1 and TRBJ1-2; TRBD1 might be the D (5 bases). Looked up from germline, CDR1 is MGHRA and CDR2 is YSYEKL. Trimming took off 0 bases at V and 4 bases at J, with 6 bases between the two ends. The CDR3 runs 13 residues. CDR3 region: CASSQDRAYGYTF. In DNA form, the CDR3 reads TGCGCCAGCAGCCAAGACAGGGCCTATGGCTACACCTTC.

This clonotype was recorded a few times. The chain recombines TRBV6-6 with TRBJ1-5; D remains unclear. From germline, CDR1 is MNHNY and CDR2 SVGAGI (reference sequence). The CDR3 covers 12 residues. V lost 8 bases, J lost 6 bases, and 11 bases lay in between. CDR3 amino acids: CASSSRSQPQHF. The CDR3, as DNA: TGTGCCAGCTCGTCCAGGAGTCAGCCCCAGCATTTT.